These 26 T cell receptor beta chains came from one sample sequenced in a study of shared clonotypes between healthy human individuals. Measured with immunoSEQ multiplex PCR; TCRdb has only the in-frame clones, and not every one. The profile shows around 1.4 million clones, around 98.5% of them singletons. The sample consisted of naive CD4+ T cells sorted from blood. Indicated subset: CD45RA+ positively selected. Every receptor here comes from a man aged 30-40 years in good health.

The V and J genes are TRBV5-1 and TRBJ2-1, with D tentatively TRBD1 or TRBD2 (5 bases each). Trimming took 3 bases from V and 3 from J, leaving 13 bases between them. CDR3 length equals 15 residues. The germline CDR1 and CDR2 sequences are SGHRS and YFSETQ. The CDR3 reads CASSWTMRDYNEQFF. The CDR3 DNA reads TGCGCCAGCAGCTGGACAATGAGGGACTACAATGAGCAGTTCTTC.

With regard to this clone: The same CDR3 also results from other DNA sequences found in this sample. V is TRBV18 and J is TRBJ2-7; D may be TRBD1 (5 bases). V was pared by 5 bases and J by 3 bases, with 5 bases between. CDR1 is KGHSH, CDR2 LQKENI, per germline. The CDR3 is made up of 11 amino acids. CDR3 loop: CASSDSYEQYF. The CDR3 coding sequence is TGTGCCAGCTCAGACAGCTACGAGCAGTACTTC. Full variable domain (rest looked up from reference TRBV18 and TRBJ2-7): NAGVMQNPRHLVRRRGQEARLRCSPMKGHSHVYWYRQLPEEGLKFMVYLQKENIIDESGMPKERFSAEFPKEGPSILRIQQVVRGDSAAYFCASSDSYEQYFGPGTRLTVT.

This chain uses TRBV30 with TRBJ1-4; D ambiguous. CDR1 GTSNPN and CDR2 SVGIG come from the germline V gene (reference sequence). The CDR3 covers 12 residues. Trimming shortened V by 4 bases and J by 3 bases, and 6 bases separated the two germline ends. CDR3 sequence (DNA): TGTGCCTGGAATAACCCTAATGAAAAACTGTTTTTT. Its translation: CAWNNPNEKLFF.

This clone was found once. This sequence joins TRBV29-1 and TRBJ1-4; no clear D gene. The CDR3 sequence is 12 residues long. Per the germline V gene, CDR1 is SQVTM and CDR2 is ANQGSEA. Deletions cut 5 bases from V and 6 bases from J, with 10 bases between. The CDR3 spells CSVTGRDEKLFF. CDR3 nucleotide sequence: TGCAGCGTTACGGGGAGGGATGAAAAACTGTTTTTT.

The count of this clone is one. The J gene is TRBJ2-1, the V gene TRBV9; 7 bases match TRBD1. V dropped 3 bases and J dropped 8; count of bases not matched to a gene: 11. CDR1 and CDR2 (germline): SGDLS, YYNGEE. The CDR3 extends over 15 amino acids. CDR3 bases: TGTGCCAGCAGCGCCGGACAGGTCCGTCTTCATGAGCAGTTCTTC. Encoded protein: CASSAGQVRLHEQFF.

In this sample, this clone turned up once. The chain combines TRBV19 with TRBJ1-3, with TRBD1 identical over 8 bases. Unmatched junction bases numbered 9, after V lost 5 bases and J lost 0 bases. The CDR3 is 17 amino acids. Looked up from germline, CDR1 is LNHDA and CDR2 is SQIVND (reference sequence). This CDR3 is CASSEAGQAYSGNTIYF. The CDR3 DNA follows: TGTGCCAGTAGTGAAGCGGGACAGGCATACTCTGGAAACACCATATATTTT. Together with reference TRBV19 and TRBJ1-3, the CDR3 gives the full variable domain: DGGITQSPKYLFRKEGQNVTLSCEQNLNHDAMYWYRQDPGQGLRLIYYSQIVNDFQKGDIAEGYSVSREKKESFPLTVTSAQKNPTAFYLCASSEAGQAYSGNTIYFGEGSWLTVV.

V and J are TRBV5-4 and TRBJ2-7; 12 nucleotides agree with TRBD1. Germline V CDR1 and CDR2: SGHNT, YYREEE (reference sequence). There are 16 residues in the CDR3. The trim removed 3 bases at V and 8 bases at J, leaving 12 bases unmatched. CDR3 DNA sequence: TGTGCCAGCAGCTCGTTAGGGGGACAGGGGGCAATTAAGCAGTACTTC. Its protein is CASSSLGGQGAIKQYF.

This chain connects TRBV19 to TRBJ2-7, with TRBD1 matching 8 bases. Germline V gene data show CDR1 as LNHDA and CDR2 as SQIVND (reference sequence). This CDR3 comprises 16 residues. With V trimmed by 3 bases and J by 5 bases, 12 bases remained unmatched. DNA for the CDR3: TGTGCCAGTAGTATTCTAACCGGGACAGGACGTCACGAGCAGTACTTC. Translating it yields CASSILTGTGRHEQYF.

The chain recombines TRBV28 with TRBJ1-5; tentative D call: TRBD1 (6 bases). The CDR3 loop spans 12 amino acids. Germline V gene sequence: CDR1 MDHEN, CDR2 SYDVKM. Trimming removed 6 bases from V and 7 bases from J, with 10 bases in between. Here the CDR3 DNA reads TGTGCCAGCAGCGCACAGGGCCAGCCCCAGCATTTT. As protein: CASSAQGQPQHF.

The chain uses TRBV2 and TRBJ2-2, with D hard to call. Germline V lookup: CDR1 SNHLY, CDR2 FYNNEI. There are 13 residues in the CDR3. Trimming took off 0 bases at V and 4 bases at J, with 3 bases between the two ends. CDR3 residues: CASSEAGTGELFF. DNA for the CDR3: TGTGCCAGCAGTGAAGCTGGCACCGGGGAGCTGTTTTTT.

The gene calls are TRBV7-3 and TRBJ2-1; 10 bases line up with TRBD2. The CDR3 runs to 13 residues. Germline V CDR1 and CDR2: SGHTA, FQGTGA. The V segment lost 5 bases and the J segment 7 bases; nucleotides outside the gene matches: 2. CDR3 region: CASSLAGANEQFF. CDR3 DNA sequence: TGTGCCAGCAGCCTAGCGGGGGCTAATGAGCAGTTCTTC.

The chain joins TRBV5-1 to TRBJ2-3, with D possibly matching TRBD1 (6 bases). CDR3 length: 15 residues. V lost 3 bases and J 1 base, leaving 12 bases between the germline ends. In germline, CDR1 is SGHRS, CDR2 YFSETQ. CDR3 nucleotide sequence: TGCGCCAGCAGCTCGGGACAAGAACGCACAGATACGCAGTATTTT. It specifies CASSSGQERTDTQYF.

The count of this clone is one. J is TRBJ1-3 and V is TRBV19, with D uncertain. CDR3 size: 14 residues. With 6 bases removed from V and 0 bases from J, the gap between germline ends came to 9 bases. Germline V gene sequence: CDR1 LNHDA, CDR2 SQIVND (reference sequence). The CDR3 DNA is TGTGCCAGTAGCCGGACCGCCTCTGGAAACACCATATATTTT. Protein product: CASSRTASGNTIYF.

The chain combines TRBV6-1 with TRBJ1-1; a weak D match, TRBD1 (6 bases). The CDR3 is 13 amino acids. The V end was cut by 2 bases, the J end by 6 bases, with 10 bases between. Germline values: CDR1 MNHNS, CDR2 SASEGT. The CDR3 spells CASSETGKAEAFF. The DNA for the CDR3 is TGTGCCAGCAGTGAAACAGGGAAGGCTGAAGCTTTCTTT.

The V call is TRBV2, the J call TRBJ1-2; no clear D. Germline V gene sequence: CDR1 SNHLY, CDR2 FYNNEI. Trimming took 8 bases from V and 8 from J, leaving 18 bases between them. The CDR3 sequence is 13 residues long. The CDR3 DNA follows: TGTGCCAGCCGCGACGGCCAAGTCAGAGGCTACACCTTC. Translation gives CASRDGQVRGYTF.

As regards this clone: Other DNA sequences in this sample translate to the same CDR3. The J gene is TRBJ2-1, the V gene TRBV5-1; 7 bases line up with TRBD2. The CDR3 consists of 13 residues. With 0 bases clipped from V and 7 bases from J, the junction kept 1 base outside the gene matches. Germline assignment: CDR1 SGHRS and CDR2 YFSETQ. CDR3 loop: CASSLAGGNEQFF. The CDR3 DNA reads TGCGCCAGCAGCTTGGCCGGGGGGAATGAGCAGTTCTTC.

The chain has TRBV5-5 and TRBJ1-5, with D possibly being TRBD1 (5 bases). V dropped 4 bases and J dropped 2 bases, with 13 bases sitting between them. The length of the CDR3 is 15 residues. The V gene's germline CDR1 is SGHKS and CDR2 YYEKEE (reference sequence). The CDR3 loop reads CASSPGPLGNQPQHF. The DNA for the CDR3 is TGTGCCAGCAGCCCGGGACCACTAGGCAATCAGCCCCAGCATTTT.

The chain carries TRBV14 and TRBJ2-1, with 7 nucleotides matching TRBD2. Germline V gives CDR1 SGHDN, CDR2 FVKESK. CDR3 length: 13 amino acids. Trimming removed 5 bases from V and 14 bases from J; junction bases left unmatched: 12. DNA of the CDR3: TGTGCCAGCAGCACCGGGACTACCTCCTTTGAGTTCTTC. It encodes CASSTGTTSFEFF.

The V and J genes are TRBV29-1 and TRBJ2-3, with 7 bases lining up with TRBD1. Per the germline V gene, CDR1 is SQVTM and CDR2 is ANQGSEA. The J segment lost 2 bases and the V segment lost 7 bases, leaving 6 bases of the junction unmatched. The CDR3 contains 13 residues. Here the CDR3 DNA reads TGCAGCGGATCGGGACAGTACACAGATACGCAGTATTTT. Amino acid sequence: CSGSGQYTDTQYF.

The gene calls are TRBV28 and TRBJ1-1, with D tentatively TRBD1 (5 bases). The CDR3 consists of 13 residues. V dropped 7 bases and J dropped 7 bases, with 16 bases sitting between them. CDR1 MDHEN and CDR2 SYDVKM come from the germline V gene. The DNA of the CDR3 is TGTGCCAGCACCCTTTTGACGGGGGTTGAAGCTTTCTTT. Protein: CASTLLTGVEAFF.

This chain joins TRBV7-9 and TRBJ1-1; 9 bases line up with TRBD1. This CDR3 region has 15 residues. J lost 3 bases, V lost 4 bases, and 6 bases had no gene match. Germline V CDR1 and CDR2: SEHNR, FQNEAQ (reference sequence). CDR3 amino acids: CASSSRTGVDTEAFF. DNA for the CDR3: TGTGCCAGCAGCTCCAGGACAGGGGTAGACACTGAAGCTTTCTTT.

This rearrangement joins TRBV5-4 to TRBJ2-2; 16 bases map to TRBD2. CDR1 is SGHNT and CDR2 is YYREEE in the germline V gene (reference sequence). The length of the CDR3 is 15 residues. V lost 9 bases and J lost 7; bases outside the gene matches: 6. This chain's CDR3 is CAIGTSGRAVGELFF. The CDR3 bases are TGTGCCATCGGGACTAGCGGGAGGGCCGTCGGGGAGCTGTTTTTT. The complete variable domain, with remaining parts taken from reference TRBV5-4 and TRBJ2-2, reads ETGVTQSPTHLIKTRGQQVTLRCSSQSGHNTVSWYQQALGQGPQFIFQYYREEENGRGNFPPRFSGLQFPNYSSELNVNALELDDSALYLCAIGTSGRAVGELFFGEGSRLTVL.

This chain connects TRBV5-1 to TRBJ2-1; D not certain. CDR1 SGHRS and CDR2 YFSETQ come from the germline V gene. The CDR3 loop spans 14 amino acids. Between the trimmed V and J ends, which lost 4 bases and 0 bases, there was a span of 8 bases. This chain's CDR3 is CASSPAVSYNEQFF. CDR3 DNA: TGCGCCAGCAGCCCGGCGGTCTCCTACAATGAGCAGTTCTTC.

The chain joins TRBV19 to TRBJ1-1; the D is unclear. The germline V gene encodes CDR1 LNHDA and CDR2 SQIVND (reference sequence). CDR3 length: 13 residues. With 11 bases removed from V and 1 base from J, the gap between germline ends came to 14 bases. CDR3 DNA sequence: TGTGCCCGGAGGGAATCAAGGAACACTGAAGCTTTCTTT. Protein sequence: CARRESRNTEAFF.

The chain couples TRBV6-5 to TRBJ2-7, with D tentatively TRBD2 (5 bases). This CDR3 is 16 amino acids long. Trimming took 1 base from V and 2 from J, leaving 15 bases between them. Germline V gives CDR1 MNHEY, CDR2 SVGAGI. In DNA, the CDR3 is TGTGCCAGCAGTTACTTCCATTTTGGGAGTCCCTACGAGCAGTACTTC. It translates to CASSYFHFGSPYEQYF.

V gene TRBV7-6 combines with J gene TRBJ2-7; D call uncertain. CDR1 SGHVS and CDR2 FNYEAQ come from the germline V gene. With 5 bases removed from V and 3 bases from J, the gap between germline ends came to 11 bases. This CDR3 has 13 residues. The CDR3 nucleotides are TGTGCCAGCAGCCTGGACGGATTCTACGAGCAGTACTTC. Its protein is CASSLDGFYEQYF.